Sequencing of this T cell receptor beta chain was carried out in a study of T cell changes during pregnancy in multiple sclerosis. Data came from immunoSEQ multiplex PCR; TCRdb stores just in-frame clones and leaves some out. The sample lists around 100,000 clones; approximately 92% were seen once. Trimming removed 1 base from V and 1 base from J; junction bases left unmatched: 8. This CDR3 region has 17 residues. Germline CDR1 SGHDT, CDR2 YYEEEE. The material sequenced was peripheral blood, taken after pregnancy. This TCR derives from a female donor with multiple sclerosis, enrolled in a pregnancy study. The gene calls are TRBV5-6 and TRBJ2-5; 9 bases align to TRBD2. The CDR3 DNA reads TGTGCCAGCAGCTTGCCGCAAGCGGGAGGCGGCCAAGAGACCCAGTACTTC. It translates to CASSLPQAGGGQETQYF.